This entry features one T cell receptor beta chain sequence. This specimen belongs to a study of blood T cell repertoires in COVID-19. Overall study context: Samples came from the United States, Italy and Spain, spanning acute and convalescent COVID-19.

Assay used: immunoSEQ multiplex PCR; TCRdb lists only in-frame clones, some missing. The sample consists of around 170,000 clones, roughly 70% of them appearing once. V was pared by 7 bases and J by 8 bases, with 21 bases between. The CDR3 contains 15 residues. Germline V gene data show CDR1 as MNHEY and CDR2 as SVGAGI. The genes are TRBV6-5 and TRBJ2-1, with TRBD1 as a possible D gene (6 bases). Sequencing used peripheral blood. The sequence came from a woman aged 80 or over with acute or convalescent COVID-19. The CDR3, as DNA: TGTGCCAGCACCTCTGTGATGGACAGTCTCGATGAGCAGTTCTTC. It specifies CASTSVMDSLDEQFF.